This record concerns one T cell receptor (beta chain) sequence. Its specificity is not known. Alongside a J-beta primer mix, a sample-barcoded 5' primer served in a second PCR lasting about 7 to 11 cycles. Each CDR3 protein is one row after TCRdb ran MiXCR on the 5' RACE reads. In the table there are about 1,600,000 distinct CDR3 sequences, about 43% of which are singletons. This sample is drawn from a study of blood T cells in healthy people across ages. Study observations and caveats: TCR beta diversity, measured per million T cells, fell in a roughly linear way with age. The long-lived group displayed more naive CD4+ cells, plus higher diversity, than the aged donors did.

Per the germline V gene, CDR1 is DFQATT and CDR2 is SNEGSKA (reference sequence). The length of the CDR3 is 15 residues. V gave up 2 bases and J gave up 5 bases; unmatched junction bases: 6. The study drew donors from healthy Caucasian individuals in Russia aged roughly 6 to 90. Per sample, at least 5 micrograms of total RNA were extracted. Sequences were obtained from blood. This TCR came from a woman between 18 and 29 years old in good health. The J gene is TRBJ1-6, the V gene TRBV20-1; TRBD1 matches 7 bases. The CDR3 DNA follows: TGCAGTGCTAGAAAAACCGGGACAGATAATTCACCCCTCCACTTT. This encodes CSARKTGTDNSPLHF.